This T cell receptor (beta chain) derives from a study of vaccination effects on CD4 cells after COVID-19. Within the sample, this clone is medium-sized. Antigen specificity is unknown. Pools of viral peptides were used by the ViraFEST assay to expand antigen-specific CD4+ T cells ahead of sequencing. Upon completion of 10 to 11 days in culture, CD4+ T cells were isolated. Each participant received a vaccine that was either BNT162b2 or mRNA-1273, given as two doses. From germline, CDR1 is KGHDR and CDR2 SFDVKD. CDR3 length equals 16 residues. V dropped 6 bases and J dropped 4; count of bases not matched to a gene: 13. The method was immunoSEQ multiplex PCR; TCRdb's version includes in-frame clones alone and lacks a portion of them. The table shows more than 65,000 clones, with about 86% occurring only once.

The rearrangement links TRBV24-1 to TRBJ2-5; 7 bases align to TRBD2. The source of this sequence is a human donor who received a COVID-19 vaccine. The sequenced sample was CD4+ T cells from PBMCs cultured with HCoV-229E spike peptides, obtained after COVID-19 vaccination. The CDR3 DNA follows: TGTGCCACCAGTCTCAGCGGGGAGACGTGGGGAGAGACCCAGTACTTC. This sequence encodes CATSLSGETWGETQYF.